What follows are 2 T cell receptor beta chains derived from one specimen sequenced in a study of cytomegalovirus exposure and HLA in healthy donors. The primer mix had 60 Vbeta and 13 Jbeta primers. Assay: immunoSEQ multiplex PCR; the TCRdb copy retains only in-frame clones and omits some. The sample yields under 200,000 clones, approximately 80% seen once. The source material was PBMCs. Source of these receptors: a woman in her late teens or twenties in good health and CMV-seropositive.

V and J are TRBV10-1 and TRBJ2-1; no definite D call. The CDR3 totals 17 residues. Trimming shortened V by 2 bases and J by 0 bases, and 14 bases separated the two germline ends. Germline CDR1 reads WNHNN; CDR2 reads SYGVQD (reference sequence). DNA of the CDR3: TGCGCCAGCAGTGAGCCCCCCCAGGCAAGCTCCTACAATGAGCAGTTCTTC. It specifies CASSEPPQASSYNEQFF.

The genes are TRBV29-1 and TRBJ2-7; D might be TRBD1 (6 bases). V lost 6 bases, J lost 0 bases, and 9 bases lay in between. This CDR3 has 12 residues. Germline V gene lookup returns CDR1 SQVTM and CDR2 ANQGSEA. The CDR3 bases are TGCAGCGTGAGGACAGCCTCCTACGAGCAGTACGTC. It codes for CSVRTASYEQYV.